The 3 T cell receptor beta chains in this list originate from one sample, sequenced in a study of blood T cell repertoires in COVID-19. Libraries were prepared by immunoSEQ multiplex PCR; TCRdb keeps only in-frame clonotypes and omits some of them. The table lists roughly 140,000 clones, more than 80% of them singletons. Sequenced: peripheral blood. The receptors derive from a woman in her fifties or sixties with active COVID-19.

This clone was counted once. This CDR3 is CASSQNSRGNTGELFF. The CDR3 DNA is TGTGCCAGCTCACAAAACTCCCGCGGGAACACCGGGGAGCTGTTTTTT. The chain is built from TRBV18 and TRBJ2-2; D unclear. This CDR3 is 16 amino acids long. The V gene's germline CDR1 is KGHSH and CDR2 LQKENI. V was clipped by 4 bases and J by 1 base, with 13 bases between them.

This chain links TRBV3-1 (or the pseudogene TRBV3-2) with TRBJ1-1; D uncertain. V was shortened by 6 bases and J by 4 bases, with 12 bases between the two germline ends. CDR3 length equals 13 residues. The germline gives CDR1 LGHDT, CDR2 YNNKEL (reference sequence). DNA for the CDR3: TGTGCCAGCAGTTCCTTGGGAGGCACTGAAGCTTTCTTT. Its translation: CASSSLGGTEAFF.

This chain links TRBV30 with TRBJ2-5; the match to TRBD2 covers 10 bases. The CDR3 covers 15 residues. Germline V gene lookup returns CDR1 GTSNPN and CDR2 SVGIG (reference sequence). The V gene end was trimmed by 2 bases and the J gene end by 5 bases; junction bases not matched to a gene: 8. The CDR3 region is CAWSPNLAGGETQYF. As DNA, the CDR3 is TGTGCCTGGAGTCCAAATTTAGCGGGAGGTGAGACCCAGTACTTC.